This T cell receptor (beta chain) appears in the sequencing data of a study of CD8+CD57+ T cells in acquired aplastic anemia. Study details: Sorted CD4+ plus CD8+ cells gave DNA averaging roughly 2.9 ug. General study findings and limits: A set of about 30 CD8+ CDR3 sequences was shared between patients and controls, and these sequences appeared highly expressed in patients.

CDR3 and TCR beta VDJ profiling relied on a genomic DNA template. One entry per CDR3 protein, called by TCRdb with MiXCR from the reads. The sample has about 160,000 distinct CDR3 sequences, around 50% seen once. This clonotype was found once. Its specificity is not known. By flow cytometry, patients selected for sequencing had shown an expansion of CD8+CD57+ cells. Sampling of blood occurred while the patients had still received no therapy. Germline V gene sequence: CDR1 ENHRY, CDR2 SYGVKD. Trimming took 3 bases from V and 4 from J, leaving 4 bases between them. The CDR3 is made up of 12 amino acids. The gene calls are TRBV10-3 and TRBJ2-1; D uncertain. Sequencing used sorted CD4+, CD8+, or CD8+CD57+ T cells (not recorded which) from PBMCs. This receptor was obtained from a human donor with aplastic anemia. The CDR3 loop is CAISDSYNEQFF. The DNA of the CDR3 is TGTGCCATCAGTGATTCGTACAATGAGCAGTTCTTC.